A selection of T cell receptor beta chains follows, all from one sample in a study of T-cell memory formation after mild COVID-19. TCRdb passed the 5' RACE reads through MiXCR, listing each CDR3 protein once. The sample consists of some 450,000 distinct CDR3 sequences, 15% to 25% of them appearing once. The sample comprised PBMCs or a T cell subset sorted from them (not recorded which). The receptors derive from an adult woman who had mild COVID-19 (a few samples of this study predate the infection). Cell type and time point are not known. Both conserved end residues are part of each CDR3. Fields, in order: V gene, clone size, J gene, D gene, CDR3 DNA, CDR3 protein. The D gene is left open where the match is weak. The size field is filled for only some rows; it gives once, few, many or a size class.

TRBV4-3	-	TRBJ2-7	TRBD2	TGCGCCAGCAGCCCGACCACTACCCTAGCGGGGGCCTACGAGCAGTACTTC	CASSPTTTLAGAYEQYF
TRBV4-1	-	TRBJ1-3	-	TGCGCCAGCAGCCAAGACGCTCTGAGCTCTGGAAACACCATATATTTT	CASSQDALSSGNTIYF
TRBV7-2	many	TRBJ1-3	TRBD1	TGTGCCAGCAGCTACGACCCGGGACAGGGAGGAAACACCATATATTTT	CASSYDPGQGGNTIYF
TRBV5-1	-	TRBJ2-1	-	TGCGCCAGCAGCGGGGGGATTTCGCGGGACAGAGAGCAGTTCTTC	CASSGGISRDREQFF
TRBV14	few	TRBJ1-3	-	TGTGCCAGCAGCCAAGATGTGGGGCCCGGAAACACCATATATTTT	CASSQDVGPGNTIYF
TRBV12-3/TRBV12-4	-	TRBJ1-2	TRBD1	TGTGCCAGCAAGTCGGCGGCAGGGGGCAGGTGGTATGGCTACACCTTC	CASKSAAGGRWYGYTF
TRBV20-1	few	TRBJ2-7	TRBD2	TGCAGTGCTAGGTCTAGCGGGGGCTACGAGCAGTACTTC	CSARSSGGYEQYF
TRBV7-3	-	TRBJ1-1	-	TGTGCCAGCAGCCCAAATGGGGGAAGGGACACTGAAGCTTTCTTT	CASSPNGGRDTEAFF
TRBV12-3/TRBV12-4	few	TRBJ1-2	-	TGTGCCAGCACCACGAATCGTGGGGGCTACTATGGCTACACCTTC	CASTTNRGGYYGYTF
TRBV4-1	-	TRBJ2-5	-	TGCGCCAGCAGCCGCCCGGGACCCCAAGAGACCCAGTACTTC	CASSRPGPQETQYF
TRBV6-6	few	TRBJ1-6	TRBD1	TGTGCCAGCAGTCTGAGGACAGGGGGGATTTCACCCCTCCACTTT	CASSLRTGGISPLHF
TRBV12-3/TRBV12-4	-	TRBJ2-5	-	TGTGCCAGCAGTTCCCGTGGCGGGGAAGAGACCCAGTACTTC	CASSSRGGEETQYF
TRBV9	-	TRBJ2-2	TRBD1	TGTGCCAGCAGCGGAACGACAGGGTGGGCCGGGGAGCTGTTTTTT	CASSGTTGWAGELFF
TRBV9	many	TRBJ2-7	-	TGTGCCAGCGGTCGAGGACGAACTTGGGTGTCCTACGAGCAGTACTTC	CASGRGRTWVSYEQYF
TRBV20-1	few	TRBJ1-5	-	TGCAGTGCTAGACCCCGGGCCGGGATAGGGGCCCAGCATTTT	CSARPRAGIGAQHF
TRBV27	once	TRBJ2-2	TRBD1	TGTGCCAGCAGTTTGGGACAGGGGGCGACCGGGGAGCTGTTTTTT	CASSLGQGATGELFF
TRBV5-1	-	TRBJ2-5	-	TGCGCCAGCAGCGGGGGACCGCGGGGGCCCTTAGAGACCCAGTACTTC	CASSGGPRGPLETQYF
TRBV14	-	TRBJ2-2	-	TGTGCCAGCACCCGGGGACTTCGCACCGGGGAGCTGTTTTTT	CASTRGLRTGELFF
TRBV30	few	TRBJ1-1	TRBD1	TGTGCCTGGAGTTCGGGCCTGCTCGGACAGGGAGTGCAAGCTTTCTTT	CAWSSGLLGQGVQAFF
TRBV11-2	few	TRBJ2-3	TRBD1	TGTGCCAGCAGCTTTAGGGGGCTGAGGCCGGATACGCAGTATTTT	CASSFRGLRPDTQYF
TRBV7-7	-	TRBJ2-1	TRBD2	TGTGCTAGCAGCCAAAAACCCTGGTCGGGGGGACTCAATGAGCAGTTCTTC	CASSQKPWSGGLNEQFF
TRBV6-5	-	TRBJ2-2	-	TGTGCCAGCAGCCTGATTCCGGGCGATACCGGGGAGCTGTTTTTT	CASSLIPGDTGELFF
TRBV24-1	-	TRBJ2-1	TRBD2	TGTGCCACCAGCTATAGCGGGGGGAACAATGAGCAGTTCTTC	CATSYSGGNNEQFF
TRBV7-2	few	TRBJ2-1	-	TGTGCCAGCAGCCCAACCCTTAGCGGCGTGGAGCAGTTCTTC	CASSPTLSGVEQFF
TRBV9	-	TRBJ2-2	TRBD2	TGTGCCAGCAGCGTAGAGCGGGGGGGCCCCACCGGGGAGCTGTTTTTT	CASSVERGGPTGELFF
TRBV20-1	-	TRBJ2-1	TRBD2	TGCAGTGCCTGGGGACTAGCGGGGGGGCGAGGCAATGAGCAGTTCTTC	CSAWGLAGGRGNEQFF
TRBV30	few	TRBJ2-3	-	TGTGCCTGGATGCCAGGACAGACTCTGTACCCGTTTGCGCAGTATTTT	CAWMPGQTLYPFAQYF
TRBV20-1	-	TRBJ1-1	-	TGCAGTGCTAGAGATCGGACCTGGAACACTGAAGCTTTCTTT	CSARDRTWNTEAFF
TRBV5-5	-	TRBJ1-1	-	TGTGCCAGCAGCTCCCTAGAGAATAGATTGAACACTGAAGCTTTCTTT	CASSSLENRLNTEAFF
TRBV18	-	TRBJ1-1	TRBD1	TGTGCCAGCTCACTGCGACAGGGAAGACGGACTGAAGCTTTCTTT	CASSLRQGRRTEAFF
TRBV6-5	-	TRBJ2-7	-	TGTGCCAGCAGCCCCAGCTGGGGCGACGAGCAGTACTTC	CASSPSWGDEQYF
TRBV7-6	-	TRBJ2-5	TRBD2	TGTGCCAGCAGCCCCCGGACTAGCGGGGGTGGAGAGACCCAGTACTTC	CASSPRTSGGGETQYF
TRBV6-2/TRBV6-3	-	TRBJ1-5	-	TGTGCCAGAACTCCTAATCGTAGCAATCAGCCCCAGCATTTT	CARTPNRSNQPQHF
TRBV7-9	-	TRBJ2-4	-	TGTGCCAGCACCCCTCCAGAGGAACTAGCCAAAAACATTCAGTACTTC	CASTPPEELAKNIQYF
TRBV23-1	-	TRBJ2-1	-	TGCGCCAGCAGGCCCGGGAGCCCGGCCTACAATGAGCAGTTCTTC	CASRPGSPAYNEQFF
TRBV6-2/TRBV6-3	many	TRBJ2-1	-	TGTGCCAGCAGTCCGACATCGGGTGAGCAGTTCTTC	CASSPTSGEQFF
TRBV9	few	TRBJ2-7	-	TGTGCCAGCACCGCCGGGGACCCTGCCGACGAGCAGTACTTC	CASTAGDPADEQYF
TRBV4-2	-	TRBJ2-2	-	TGTGCCAGCAGCCAAGTCAAGGCCGGGGAGCTGTTTTTT	CASSQVKAGELFF
TRBV24-1	-	TRBJ2-5	TRBD2	TGTGCCACCAGTGACCAAATGCCGGGACTAGCGCTAAAAGAGACCCAGTACTTC	CATSDQMPGLALKETQYF
TRBV5-1	few	TRBJ1-1	-	TGCGCCAGCGGATCGGACGTTTACGCTGAAGCTTTCTTT	CASGSDVYAEAFF
TRBV10-3	few	TRBJ2-7	-	TGTGCCATCAGTGAGGTTGGGGGAGGAGTCTACGAGCAGTACTTC	CAISEVGGGVYEQYF
TRBV19	few	TRBJ1-6	-	TGTGCCAGTACGCCGACGGGCGGACACTCACCTTCACCCCTCCACTTT	CASTPTGGHSPSPLHF
TRBV29-1	-	TRBJ2-3	-	TGCAGCGTTGAATTGTGGGAGCGGGCAGATACGCAGTATTTT	CSVELWERADTQYF
TRBV6-5	-	TRBJ1-5	-	TGTGCCAGCAGATTGGACAGTAGCAATCAGCCCCAGCATTTT	CASRLDSSNQPQHF
TRBV2	few	TRBJ2-3	-	TGTGCCAGCACCTGTGTAGGGTGGTCGTGCACGCAGTATTTT	CASTCVGWSCTQYF
TRBV7-9	-	TRBJ2-5	-	TGTGCCAGCAGCACTCGACAGGAACAAGAGACCCAGTACTTC	CASSTRQEQETQYF
TRBV24-1	-	TRBJ2-1	-	TGTGCCACCAGTGATTTTGGGAGCAATGAGCAGTTCTTC	CATSDFGSNEQFF
TRBV6-1	-	TRBJ2-1	-	TGTGCCAGCAGTGAAGGGTGGGGTGGCTACAATGAGCAGTTCTTC	CASSEGWGGYNEQFF
TRBV7-9	many	TRBJ2-1	-	TGTGCCAGCAGCCCTCGAATAAGGGATTCCAATGAGCAGTTCTTC	CASSPRIRDSNEQFF
TRBV20-1	few	TRBJ2-5	TRBD1	TGCAGTGCTGGGGACAGGGTCAATAAAGAGACCCAGTACTTC	CSAGDRVNKETQYF
TRBV6-1	few	TRBJ2-3	TRBD2	TGTGCCAGCAGTGAAGTTCTCGGCGGGGGGGCCCCCCGGGAAGATACGCAGTATTTT	CASSEVLGGGAPREDTQYF
TRBV9	-	TRBJ1-4	TRBD1	TGTGCCAGCAGCCCCCGGCAGGGGGGTAATGAAAAACTGTTTTTT	CASSPRQGGNEKLFF
TRBV24-1	few	TRBJ2-3	TRBD2	TGTGCCACCAGTGACACACGGGACTACACAGATACGCAGTATTTT	CATSDTRDYTDTQYF
TRBV29-1	few	TRBJ2-7	-	TGCAGCGTTGGGCAGGGGCTAGTTTACGAGCAGTACTTC	CSVGQGLVYEQYF
TRBV7-9	few	TRBJ2-5	-	TGTGCCAGCACCAGAGGAGGTTTCAGGCAAGAGACCCAGTACTTC	CASTRGGFRQETQYF
TRBV7-9	once	TRBJ1-2	-	TGTGCCAGCAGCTTAAGAGGGAAGGGCTACACCTTC	CASSLRGKGYTF